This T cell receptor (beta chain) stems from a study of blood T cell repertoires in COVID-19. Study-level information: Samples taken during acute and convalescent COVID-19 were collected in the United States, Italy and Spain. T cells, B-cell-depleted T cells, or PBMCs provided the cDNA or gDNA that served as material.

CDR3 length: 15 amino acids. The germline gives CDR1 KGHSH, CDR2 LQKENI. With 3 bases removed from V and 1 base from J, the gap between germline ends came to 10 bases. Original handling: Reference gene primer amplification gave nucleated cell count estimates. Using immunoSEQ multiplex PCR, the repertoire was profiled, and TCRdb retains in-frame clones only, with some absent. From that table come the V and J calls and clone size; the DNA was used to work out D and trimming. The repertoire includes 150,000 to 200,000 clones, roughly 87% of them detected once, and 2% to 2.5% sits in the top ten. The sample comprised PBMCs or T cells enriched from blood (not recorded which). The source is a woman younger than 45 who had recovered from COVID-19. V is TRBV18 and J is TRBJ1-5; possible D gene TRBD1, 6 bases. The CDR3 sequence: CASSPGTTSNQPQHF. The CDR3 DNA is TGTGCCAGCTCACCTGGGACAACAAGCAATCAGCCCCAGCATTTT.